The present T cell receptor beta chain was sequenced within a study of regulatory T cells in long-lasting Graves disease. In building TCR beta libraries, iRepertoire HTBI primers were used together with Arm-PCR of CDR3 regions. Original processing methods: Segment identification across samples yielded around 60 TRBV and 12 to 15 TRBJ segments. TCRdb itself ran the multiplex PCR reads through MiXCR, one entry per CDR3 protein. V and J calls and clone size were set by TCRdb, not the authors. The sample gives 350,000 to 500,000 distinct CDR3 sequences, around 20% of which show up once; over 11% is in the top ten. Time point specified: persistent/refractory GD, antithyroid drugs over 5 years with positive TRAb. RNA extracted from PBMCs served as the sequencing template. Diagnosis followed American Thyroid Association guidelines for Graves' disease. This clonotype was found a few times. Trimming stripped 3 bases from V and 10 bases from J, with 13 bases between. This CDR3 comprises 14 residues.

Material: peripheral blood mononuclear cells (PBMCs), obtained when the disease was refractory, from a patient treated with antithyroid drugs. V is TRBV12-3 or TRBV12-4 and J is TRBJ1-6; D is possibly TRBD1 (5 bases). This clonotype originated in a female donor with Graves disease. The CDR3 DNA reads TGTGCCAGCAGTTTGAAAGGGGATCGCTCACCCCTCCACTTT. Translating it yields CASSLKGDRSPLHF.